Each of the 19 T cell receptor beta chains below was sequenced from the same sample in a study of blood T cell repertoires in COVID-19 (TCRdb year 2020). Library generation was performed with the immunoSEQ multiplex PCR assay. TCRdb holds this immuneACCESS table with in-frame rearrangements only. Some clones are missing; in checked studies, unresolved V genes explain under half, and the rest has no known cause. This sample gives about 120,000 clones in total; about nine tenths of them show up just once. The ten largest clones add up to around 4.2% of the sample. Sequencing used peripheral blood. The source of these receptors is a man aged 35-49 years with acute or convalescent COVID-19.

CDR3 bases: TGTGCCAGCAGTTACTTTGCAGGGGACAATTCACCCCTCCACTTT. Translated: CASSYFAGDNSPLHF. The chain couples TRBV6-5 to TRBJ1-6, with D perhaps matching TRBD1 (6 bases). CDR1 is MNHEY and CDR2 is SVGAGI in the germline V gene. Between the trimmed V and J ends, which lost 1 base and 7 bases, there was a span of 11 bases. CDR3 size: 15 residues.

V gene TRBV4-2 combines with J gene TRBJ2-3; 7 bases align to TRBD2. This CDR3 is 19 amino acids long. Germline CDR1 is LGHNA and CDR2 is YNFKEQ. V shed 2 bases and J 5 bases; nucleotides not matched to a gene: 19. CDR3 loop: CASSQNIVGGAPRGDTQYF. In DNA, the CDR3 is TGTGCCAGCAGCCAAAACATCGTGGGAGGGGCCCCACGGGGAGATACGCAGTATTTT.

The chain joins TRBV3-1 (or the pseudogene TRBV3-2) to TRBJ1-1; 9 bases map to TRBD1. The germline V gene encodes CDR1 LGHDT and CDR2 YNNKEL (reference sequence). There are 14 residues in the CDR3. V shed 5 bases, J shed 5 bases, and the junction held 6 bases outside the gene matches. In nucleotides, the CDR3 is TGTGCCAGCAGCTACCGGGACAGGGATACTGAAGCTTTCTTT. Translation gives CASSYRDRDTEAFF.

The V and J genes are TRBV24-1 and TRBJ2-3; 12 bases map to TRBD2. The J segment lost 12 bases and the V segment lost 4 bases, leaving 16 bases of the junction unmatched. This CDR3 spans 17 amino acids. Germline values: CDR1 KGHDR, CDR2 SFDVKD. DNA of the CDR3: TGTGCCACCAGTGACCCCGGACTAGCGGGAACTCCGAATTTCCAGTATTTT. Translation gives CATSDPGLAGTPNFQYF.

This clone was seen a single time. CDR3 sequence reads: CAWSPQITTPPYEQYF. In DNA form, the CDR3 reads TGTGCCTGGAGTCCACAAATCACTACTCCCCCCTACGAGCAGTACTTC. The rearrangement links TRBV30 to TRBJ2-7; D is ambiguous. Trimming removed 2 bases at V and 2 bases at J, with 19 bases between. Germline CDR1 and CDR2: GTSNPN and SVGIG (reference sequence). This CDR3 is built from 16 residues.

The table lists this clone with a count of one. The rearrangement uses TRBV2 and TRBJ2-7; unclear D gene. The V end was cut by 1 base, the J end by 2 bases, with 12 bases between. The CDR3 is 15 residues long. CDR1 is SNHLY and CDR2 is FYNNEI in the germline V gene. The CDR3 loop reads CASSEGGTATYEQYF. The CDR3, as DNA: TGTGCCAGCAGTGAAGGTGGCACAGCAACCTACGAGCAGTACTTC.

This clone is a singleton in its sample. The chain employs TRBV7-9 and TRBJ1-6, with no clear D. The CDR3 covers 15 residues. Germline V CDR1 and CDR2: SEHNR, FQNEAQ (reference sequence). Trimming shortened V by 1 base and J by 8 bases, and 12 bases separated the two germline ends. The CDR3 region is CASSLVPGADSPLHF. The CDR3, as DNA: TGTGCCAGCAGCTTAGTCCCGGGTGCGGATTCACCCCTCCACTTT.

A single count supports this clone. The V call is TRBV19, the J call TRBJ2-2; a possible D gene is TRBD1 (5 bases). The germline V gene has CDR1 LNHDA and CDR2 SQIVND (reference sequence). This CDR3 is 14 amino acids long. V was shortened by 4 bases and J by 1 base, with 7 bases between the two germline ends. The CDR3 sequence is CASSRTKNTGELFF. DNA for the CDR3: TGTGCCAGTAGTAGGACAAAGAACACCGGGGAGCTGTTTTTT.

The chain uses TRBV19 and TRBJ1-2, with unresolved D. The CDR3 covers 15 residues. Trimming pared 1 base from V and 0 bases from J, leaving 9 bases between. In germline, CDR1 is LNHDA, CDR2 SQIVND (reference sequence). In DNA, the CDR3 is TGTGCCAGTAGTATAGTTACAGACGCTAACTATGGCTACACCTTC. As protein: CASSIVTDANYGYTF.

This chain joins TRBV7-8 and TRBJ2-1; TRBD2 matches at 12 bases. The V segment lost 5 bases and the J segment 9 bases; nucleotides outside the gene matches: 11. The V gene's germline CDR1 is SGHVS and CDR2 FQNEAQ. The CDR3 is 16 amino acids. The CDR3 nucleotides read TGTGCCAGCAGCACGCGTAGACTAGCGGGAGTAGGTGAGCAGTTCTTC. The encoded protein is CASSTRRLAGVGEQFF.

The chain is built from TRBV5-4 and TRBJ2-1, with 12 bases aligning to TRBD2. J lost 7 bases, V lost 4 bases, and 6 bases had no gene match. The CDR3 sequence is 15 residues long. The germline V gene encodes CDR1 SGHNT and CDR2 YYREEE (reference sequence). CDR3 bases: TGTGCCAGCAGCCCTAGCGGGGGGGCCTGGAATGAGCAGTTCTTC. It encodes CASSPSGGAWNEQFF.

The rearrangement joins TRBV3-1 (or the pseudogene TRBV3-2) to TRBJ1-3; 8 positions agree with TRBD1. The CDR3 sequence is 14 residues long. The V and J ends lost 3 bases and 4 bases, in that order; junction bases with no gene match: 2. Germline CDR1 LGHDT, CDR2 YNNKEL (reference sequence). The CDR3 loop is CASSQTGAGNTIYF. Written as DNA, the CDR3 is TGTGCCAGCAGCCAGACAGGGGCCGGAAACACCATATATTTT.

The CDR3 loop reads CASSSPGGSSYEQYF. The DNA of the CDR3 is TGTGCCAGCAGTTCCCCGGGGGGAAGCTCCTACGAGCAGTACTTC. V usage is TRBV6-5 and J usage is TRBJ2-7, with 7 nucleotides matching TRBD2. Trimming cost V 4 bases and J 0 bases; bases outside gene matches: 6. The CDR3 loop spans 15 amino acids. Germline values: CDR1 MNHEY, CDR2 SVGAGI.

The V gene is TRBV6-6, the J gene TRBJ1-4, with 11 bases fitting TRBD1. V dropped 5 bases and J dropped 2; count of bases not matched to a gene: 7. Germline V CDR1 and CDR2: MNHNY, SVGAGI (reference sequence). The CDR3 contains 17 residues. DNA for the CDR3: TGTGCCAGCAGTCCTTGGGACAGGGGGACCACTAATGAAAAACTGTTTTTT. Its translation is CASSPWDRGTTNEKLFF.

This clone was recorded only once. The gene calls are TRBV6-2 or TRBV6-3 and TRBJ2-3; 10 nucleotides align to TRBD2. The CDR3 is made up of 17 amino acids. Germline CDR1 reads MNHEY; CDR2 reads SVGEGT. V lost 6 bases, J lost 4 bases, and 13 bases stayed unmatched. CDR3 amino acids: CASSPRGERGGADTQYF. The CDR3 DNA reads as TGTGCCAGCAGCCCCCGAGGAGAGCGGGGGGGTGCAGATACGCAGTATTTT.

The rearrangement links TRBV7-6 to TRBJ2-3, with a tentative D call TRBD2 (6 bases). The CDR3 consists of 17 residues. The V end was cut by 1 base, the J end by 2 bases, with 16 bases between. Germline V gene lookup returns CDR1 SGHVS and CDR2 FNYEAQ. For the CDR3, the DNA is TGTGCCAGCAGCTTAGGGGTGGCAGGGAGGCACACAGATACGCAGTATTTT. It translates to CASSLGVAGRHTDTQYF.

The rearrangement uses TRBV6-5 and TRBJ2-1; no clear D gene. Germline V gene data show CDR1 as MNHEY and CDR2 as SVGAGI. CDR3 length equals 14 residues. V shed 6 bases and J shed 7 bases, with 16 bases lying between them. The CDR3 loop is CASSRIIDENEQFF. CDR3 DNA sequence: TGTGCCAGCAGCAGGATTATAGACGAAAATGAGCAGTTCTTC.

The chain joins TRBV25-1 to TRBJ2-7; TRBD1 matches 10 bases. V gave up 4 bases and J gave up 4 bases; unmatched junction bases: 1. Germline loops: CDR1 MGHDK, CDR2 SYGVNS. The CDR3 has 13 amino acids. In DNA form, the CDR3 reads TGTGCCAGCAGTGGGACAGGGGGTTACGAGCAGTACTTC. Its protein product is CASSGTGGYEQYF.

The chain recombines TRBV6-5 with TRBJ1-4; D unresolved. Germline lookup yields CDR1 MNHEY and CDR2 SVGAGI. This CDR3 has 15 residues. V was clipped by 5 bases and J by 0 bases, with 10 bases between them. CDR3 amino acids: CASSLRVATNEKLFF. CDR3 bases: TGTGCCAGCAGTCTCCGCGTGGCAACTAATGAAAAACTGTTTTTT.